A selection of T cell receptor beta chains follows, all from one sample in a study of T cell repertoires in cytomegalovirus infection. TCRdb recomputed calls from the reads with MiXCR, one row per CDR3 protein. This sample has 450,000 to 600,000 distinct CDR3 sequences; 25% to 35% occur once, and the top ten carry roughly 15%. Antigen specificity for these receptors is unknown. The specimen was cultured PBMCs, collected from culture after CMV antigen stimulation. These receptors were obtained from a human donor in good health (CMV status not recorded). Some clones in this sample may be carry-over from other donors' samples. Each CDR3 is given with its conserved first and last residue. Fields, in order: CDR3 protein, D gene, V gene. The D gene is left open where the match is weak.

CDR3 protein: CASSSTRAPNEKLFF
D gene: NA
V gene: TRBV2

CDR3 protein: CASSMGAESYGYTF
D gene: NA
V gene: TRBV12-3/TRBV12-4

CDR3 protein: CASSLGAGVHNEQFF
D gene: TRBD2
V gene: TRBV7-6

CDR3 protein: CASSQDETGVYGYTF
D gene: NA
V gene: TRBV4-1

CDR3 protein: CASSVKETQYF
D gene: NA
V gene: TRBV7-2

CDR3 protein: CASARRDTQYF
D gene: NA
V gene: TRBV12-3/TRBV12-4

CDR3 protein: CASSQGVPTNTGELFF
D gene: NA
V gene: TRBV14

CDR3 protein: CASSVIGTSGITDTQYF
D gene: TRBD2
V gene: TRBV9

CDR3 protein: CASKGTAGNTIYF
D gene: TRBD1
V gene: TRBV6-5

CDR3 protein: CASSLLLGYEQYF
D gene: NA
V gene: TRBV7-8

CDR3 protein: CASSLIIADTQYF
D gene: NA
V gene: TRBV7-3

CDR3 protein: CASSHEGFANTEAFF
D gene: NA
V gene: TRBV23-1

CDR3 protein: CASSTTGVATNEKLFF
D gene: NA
V gene: TRBV18

CDR3 protein: CASSPRSGLGNTIYF
D gene: NA
V gene: TRBV7-8

CDR3 protein: CASSSGGGIGTDTQYF
D gene: NA
V gene: TRBV7-8

CDR3 protein: CASSPGDYTYEQYF
D gene: TRBD2
V gene: TRBV5-1

CDR3 protein: CASTLPIANTEAFF
D gene: NA
V gene: TRBV6-1

CDR3 protein: CASSYSDRSLQFF
D gene: NA
V gene: TRBV6-5

CDR3 protein: CASSGAASSYNEQFF
D gene: NA
V gene: TRBV2

CDR3 protein: CASSFLQGNNQPQHF
D gene: NA
V gene: TRBV28

CDR3 protein: CASSGAGWDRDEQFF
D gene: NA
V gene: TRBV12-3/TRBV12-4

CDR3 protein: CASSAEGSGDSGLF
D gene: NA
V gene: TRBV11-3

CDR3 protein: CASRKRLANTEAFF
D gene: NA
V gene: TRBV28

CDR3 protein: CSVEPRADGYTF
D gene: NA
V gene: TRBV29-1

CDR3 protein: CSAADRWGVDEQFF
D gene: TRBD1
V gene: TRBV20-1

CDR3 protein: CASGGYTEAFF
D gene: NA
V gene: TRBV25-1

CDR3 protein: CASSLTGVGVYNEQFF
D gene: TRBD1
V gene: TRBV19

CDR3 protein: CASSEGGVGDSPLHF
D gene: NA
V gene: TRBV25-1

CDR3 protein: CASSWGLAGVNEQFF
D gene: TRBD2
V gene: TRBV12-3/TRBV12-4

CDR3 protein: CASSYPSSGRANYEQYF
D gene: TRBD2
V gene: TRBV6-2/TRBV6-3

CDR3 protein: CSAHQIPPGLAGTSKVHEQYF
D gene: TRBD2
V gene: TRBV20-1

CDR3 protein: CASMSSESDTQYF
D gene: NA
V gene: TRBV7-8

CDR3 protein: CASSGGTSGWDTQYF
D gene: TRBD2
V gene: TRBV9

CDR3 protein: CASRSTGVYEQYF
D gene: NA
V gene: TRBV6-1

CDR3 protein: CASNKQNEQPQHF
D gene: NA
V gene: TRBV12-3/TRBV12-4

CDR3 protein: CATRAGTATNTIYF
D gene: TRBD1
V gene: TRBV6-5

CDR3 protein: CASSRGQGGYTF
D gene: NA
V gene: TRBV7-6

CDR3 protein: CASSWGTSGRGGNEQFF
D gene: TRBD2
V gene: TRBV19

CDR3 protein: CASSIGRETDTQYF
D gene: NA
V gene: TRBV19

CDR3 protein: CASSTNWATGELFF
D gene: NA
V gene: TRBV7-2

CDR3 protein: CASSPTRAHYEQYF
D gene: NA
V gene: TRBV7-2

CDR3 protein: CASRPGQRSGYGYTF
D gene: NA
V gene: TRBV28

CDR3 protein: CASSVRPGPTDEQYF
D gene: NA
V gene: TRBV9